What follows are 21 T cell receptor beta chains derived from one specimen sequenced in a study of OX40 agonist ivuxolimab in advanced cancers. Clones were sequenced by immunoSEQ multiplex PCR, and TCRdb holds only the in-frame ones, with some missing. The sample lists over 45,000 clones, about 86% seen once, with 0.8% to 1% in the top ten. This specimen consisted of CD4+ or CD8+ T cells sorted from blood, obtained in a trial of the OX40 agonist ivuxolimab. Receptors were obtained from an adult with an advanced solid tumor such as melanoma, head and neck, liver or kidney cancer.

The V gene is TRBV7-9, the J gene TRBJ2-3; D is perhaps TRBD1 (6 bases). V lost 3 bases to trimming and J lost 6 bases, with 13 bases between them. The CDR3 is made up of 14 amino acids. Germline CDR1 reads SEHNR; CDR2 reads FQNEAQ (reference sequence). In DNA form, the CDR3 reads TGTGCCAGCAGCTTGACAGGCTCACAGGATACGCAGTATTTT. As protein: CASSLTGSQDTQYF.

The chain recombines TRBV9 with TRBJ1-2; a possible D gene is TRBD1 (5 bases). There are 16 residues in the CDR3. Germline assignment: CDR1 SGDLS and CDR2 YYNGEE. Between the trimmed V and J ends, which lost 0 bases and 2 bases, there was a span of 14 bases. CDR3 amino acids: CASSVAEIGANYGYTF. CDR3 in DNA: TGTGCCAGCAGCGTAGCGGAGATAGGGGCGAACTATGGCTACACCTTC.

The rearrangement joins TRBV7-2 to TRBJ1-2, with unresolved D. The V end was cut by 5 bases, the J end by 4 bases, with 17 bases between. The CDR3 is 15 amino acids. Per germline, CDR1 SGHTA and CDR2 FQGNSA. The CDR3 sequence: CASSPASSRGYGYTF. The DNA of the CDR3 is TGTGCCAGCAGCCCCGCCAGCTCAAGAGGCTATGGCTACACCTTC.

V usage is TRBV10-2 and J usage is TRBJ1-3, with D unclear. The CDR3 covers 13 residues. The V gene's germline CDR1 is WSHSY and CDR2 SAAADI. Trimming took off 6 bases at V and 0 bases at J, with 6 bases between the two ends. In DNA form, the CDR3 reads TGCGCCAGCAGGCCTAGCTCTGGAAACACCATATATTTT. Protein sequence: CASRPSSGNTIYF.

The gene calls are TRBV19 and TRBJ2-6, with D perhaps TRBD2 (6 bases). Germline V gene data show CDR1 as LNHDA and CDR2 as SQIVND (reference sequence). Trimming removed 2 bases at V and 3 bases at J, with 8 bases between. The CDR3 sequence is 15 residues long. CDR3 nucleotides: TGTGCCAGTAGTATACGGGGGAGTGGGGCCAACGTCCTGACTTTC. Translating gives CASSIRGSGANVLTF.

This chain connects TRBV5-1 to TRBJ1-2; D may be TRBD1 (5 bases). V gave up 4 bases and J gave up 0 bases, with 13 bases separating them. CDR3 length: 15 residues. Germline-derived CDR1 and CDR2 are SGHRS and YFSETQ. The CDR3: CASSRAGEPNYGYTF. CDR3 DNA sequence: TGCGCCAGCAGCCGGGCGGGGGAGCCTAACTATGGCTACACCTTC.

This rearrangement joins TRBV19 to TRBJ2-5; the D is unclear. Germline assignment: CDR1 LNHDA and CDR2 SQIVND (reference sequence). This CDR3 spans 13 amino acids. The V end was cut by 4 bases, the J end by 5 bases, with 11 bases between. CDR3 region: CASSTVVGETQYF. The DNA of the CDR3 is TGTGCCAGTAGTACCGTGGTTGGGGAGACCCAGTACTTC.

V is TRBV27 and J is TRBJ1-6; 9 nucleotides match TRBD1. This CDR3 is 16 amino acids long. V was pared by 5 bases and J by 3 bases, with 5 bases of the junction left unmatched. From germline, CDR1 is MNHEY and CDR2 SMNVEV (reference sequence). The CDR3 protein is CASSIRDRVYNSPLHF. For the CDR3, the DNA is TGTGCCAGCAGTATCCGGGACAGGGTCTATAATTCACCCCTCCACTTT.

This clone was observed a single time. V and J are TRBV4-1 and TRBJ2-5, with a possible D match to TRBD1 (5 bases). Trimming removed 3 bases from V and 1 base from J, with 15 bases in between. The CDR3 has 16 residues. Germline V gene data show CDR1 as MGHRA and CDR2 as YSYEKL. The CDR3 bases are TGCGCCAGCAGCCAGTACGCGACAGAAATCCAAGAGACCCAGTACTTC. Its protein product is CASSQYATEIQETQYF.

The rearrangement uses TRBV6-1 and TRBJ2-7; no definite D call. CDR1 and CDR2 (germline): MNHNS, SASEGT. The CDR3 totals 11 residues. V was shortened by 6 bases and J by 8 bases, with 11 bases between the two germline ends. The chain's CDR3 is CASRDGGKQYF. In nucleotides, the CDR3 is TGTGCCAGCAGGGACGGTGGGAAGCAGTACTTC.

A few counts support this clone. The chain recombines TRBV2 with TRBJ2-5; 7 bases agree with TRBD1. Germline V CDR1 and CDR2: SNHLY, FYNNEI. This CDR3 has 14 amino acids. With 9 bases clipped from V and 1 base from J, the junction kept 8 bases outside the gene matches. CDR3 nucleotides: TGTGCCAGTGGGATGGACAGGAGCCAAGAGACCCAGTACTTC. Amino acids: CASGMDRSQETQYF.

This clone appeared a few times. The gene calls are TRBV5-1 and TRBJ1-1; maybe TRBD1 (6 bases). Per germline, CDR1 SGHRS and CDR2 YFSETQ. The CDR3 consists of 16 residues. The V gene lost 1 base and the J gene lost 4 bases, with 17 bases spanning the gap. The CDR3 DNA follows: TGCGCCAGCAGCTTGAATTCGGGGGCAGGGGTCACTGAAGCTTTCTTT. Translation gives CASSLNSGAGVTEAFF.

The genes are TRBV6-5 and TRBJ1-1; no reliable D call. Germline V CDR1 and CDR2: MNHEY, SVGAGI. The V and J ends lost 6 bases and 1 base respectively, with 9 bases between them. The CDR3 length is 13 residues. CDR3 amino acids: CASRRWENTEAFF. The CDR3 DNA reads TGTGCCAGCAGACGGTGGGAGAACACTGAAGCTTTCTTT.

The CDR3: CASSAGTSGGAVLETQYF. The CDR3 nucleotides read TGTGCCAGCAGCGCCGGGACTAGCGGGGGGGCCGTTTTAGAGACCCAGTACTTC. V usage is TRBV9 and J usage is TRBJ2-5; 16 bases agree with TRBD2. J lost 4 bases, V lost 3 bases, and 9 bases had no gene match. CDR1 is SGDLS, CDR2 YYNGEE, per germline. This CDR3 has 18 amino acids.

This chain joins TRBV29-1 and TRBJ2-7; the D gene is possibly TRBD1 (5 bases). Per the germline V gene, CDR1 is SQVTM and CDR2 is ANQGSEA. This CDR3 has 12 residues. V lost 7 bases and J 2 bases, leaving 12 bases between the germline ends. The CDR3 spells CSARVEAYEQYF. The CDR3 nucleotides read TGCAGCGCCAGGGTCGAAGCCTACGAGCAGTACTTC.

The CDR3: CASSPFNTGELFF. CDR3 in DNA: TGTGCCAGCAGCCCCTTTAACACCGGGGAGCTGTTTTTT. The chain employs TRBV11-2 and TRBJ2-2; D remains ambiguous. Trimming cost V 5 bases and J 2 bases, with 6 bases left between them. CDR3 length equals 13 residues. Germline CDR1 reads SGHAT; CDR2 reads FQNNGV. The complete variable domain, with remaining parts taken from reference TRBV11-2 and TRBJ2-2, reads EAGVAQSPRYKIIEKRQSVAFWCNPISGHATLYWYQQILGQGPKLLIQFQNNGVVDDSQLPKDRFSAERLKGVDSTLKIQPAKLEDSAVYLCASSPFNTGELFFGEGSRLTVL.

The chain's CDR3 is CASSLLQGIPISYTF. The CDR3 bases are TGTGCCAGCAGTTTACTCCAGGGAATCCCTATTAGCTACACCTTC. The rearrangement uses TRBV27 and TRBJ1-2; D is possibly TRBD1 (5 bases). V lost 2 bases and J 9 bases, leaving 19 bases between the germline ends. Germline values: CDR1 MNHEY, CDR2 SMNVEV (reference sequence). The CDR3 is 15 amino acids.

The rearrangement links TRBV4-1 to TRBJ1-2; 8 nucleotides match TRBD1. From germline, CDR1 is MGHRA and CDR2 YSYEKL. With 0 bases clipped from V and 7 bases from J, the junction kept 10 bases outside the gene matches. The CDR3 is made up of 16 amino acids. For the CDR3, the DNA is TGCGCCAGCAGCCAAGATACAGGGGGAGGGAGCCCTGGCTACACCTTC. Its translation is CASSQDTGGGSPGYTF.

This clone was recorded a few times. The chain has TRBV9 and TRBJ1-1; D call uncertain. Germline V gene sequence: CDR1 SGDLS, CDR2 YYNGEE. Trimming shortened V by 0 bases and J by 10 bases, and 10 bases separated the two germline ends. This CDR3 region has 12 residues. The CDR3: CASSVDGGVAFF. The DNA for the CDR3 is TGTGCCAGCAGCGTAGACGGTGGGGTAGCTTTCTTT.

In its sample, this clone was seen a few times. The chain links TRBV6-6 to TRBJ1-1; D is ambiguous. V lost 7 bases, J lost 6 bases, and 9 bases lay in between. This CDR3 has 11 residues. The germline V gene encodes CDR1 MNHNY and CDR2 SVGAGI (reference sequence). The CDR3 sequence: CASTARAEAFF. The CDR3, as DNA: TGTGCCAGCACCGCGAGGGCTGAAGCTTTCTTT.

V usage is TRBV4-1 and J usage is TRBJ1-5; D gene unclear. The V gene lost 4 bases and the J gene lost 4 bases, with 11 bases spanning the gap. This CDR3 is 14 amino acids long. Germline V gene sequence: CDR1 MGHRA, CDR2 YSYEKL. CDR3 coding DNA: TGCGCCAGCAGCCTCCGGACCGGGAATCAGCCCCAGCATTTT. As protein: CASSLRTGNQPQHF.